This T cell receptor beta chain was captured in a study of blood T cell repertoires in COVID-19. For the study at large: Samples of COVID-19 (acute and convalescent) were obtained from the United States, Italy and Spain.

This CDR3 is built from 14 residues. Unmatched junction bases numbered 4, after V lost 4 bases and J lost 4 bases. The germline CDR1 and CDR2 sequences are SGDLS and YYNGEE. In the authors' workflow: From reference gene primer amplification, estimates of nucleated cell counts were derived. The assay was immunoSEQ multiplex PCR, and TCRdb's table has in-frame clones only and misses some. V and J calls and clone size are those listed in that table; D and trimming were worked out from the DNA. In the table there are approximately 93,000 clones, around 88% of which are singletons. Sequences were obtained from peripheral blood. This chain joins TRBV9 and TRBJ1-3; TRBD1 matches 8 bases. The TCR originated in a man aged 60 to 75 with acute or convalescent COVID-19. The CDR3 coding sequence is TGTGCCAGCAGCTACCGGGACAGGGGAAACACCATATATTTT. This gives the protein CASSYRDRGNTIYF.